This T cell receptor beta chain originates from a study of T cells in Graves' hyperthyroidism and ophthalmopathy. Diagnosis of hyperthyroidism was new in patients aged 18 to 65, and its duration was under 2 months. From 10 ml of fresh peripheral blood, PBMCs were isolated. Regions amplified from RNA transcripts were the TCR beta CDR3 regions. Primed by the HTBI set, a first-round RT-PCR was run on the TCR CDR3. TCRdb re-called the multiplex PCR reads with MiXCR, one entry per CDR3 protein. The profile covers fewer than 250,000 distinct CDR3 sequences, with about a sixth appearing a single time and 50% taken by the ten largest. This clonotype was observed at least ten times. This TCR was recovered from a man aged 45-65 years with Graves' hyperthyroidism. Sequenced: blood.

The CDR3 DNA follows: TGTGCCAGCAGATCCCTGGAAAATTACAATGAGCAGTTCTTC. Translating gives CASRSLENYNEQFF. V is TRBV28 and J is TRBJ2-1, with D uncertain. Germline V gene sequence: CDR1 MDHEN, CDR2 SYDVKM. The CDR3 is 14 amino acids. V lost 6 bases, J lost 4 bases, and 13 bases lay in between.